This T cell receptor (beta chain) was retrieved from a study of blood T cell repertoires in COVID-19. About the study: Sites in the United States, Italy and Spain provided acute and convalescent COVID-19 samples. PBMCs, B-cell-depleted T cells, or T cells were the source of the cDNA or gDNA that made up the material.

In its sample, this clone was seen once. The same CDR3 is also encoded by other DNA sequences in this sample. As handled by the study authors: Reference gene primer amplification yielded estimated nucleated cell counts. Measured with immunoSEQ multiplex PCR; TCRdb has only the in-frame clones, and not every one. The V and J calls and the clone size are those of that table, but D and trimming were determined from the DNA. The sample gives roughly 110,000 clones, 75% to 90% of which show up once; 5% to 6.5% is in the top ten. This receptor was obtained from a woman aged 55-69 years with COVID-19, enrolled during active disease. The specimen was peripheral blood.

CDR3 protein: CASSSRTGFGYTF. In DNA, the CDR3 is TGTGCCAGCAGTTCCAGGACAGGGTTTGGCTACACCTTC. The chain carries TRBV6-2 or TRBV6-3 and TRBJ1-2; 8 bases fit TRBD1. The CDR3 spans 13 residues. V lost 4 bases, J lost 7 bases, and 5 bases stayed unmatched. Germline-derived CDR1 and CDR2 are MNHEY and SVGEGT.